These 18 T cell receptor beta chains originate from one sample sequenced in a study of shared clonotypes between healthy human individuals. Some clones are missing from TCRdb's copy, which holds only in-frame ones; the method was immunoSEQ multiplex PCR. The sample holds a few million clones, approximately 96% seen once. Material for sequencing was naive CD4+ T cells sorted from blood. Sample subset: CD45RA+ positively selected. The receptor set was obtained from a man aged 18 to 29 in good health.

This sequence joins TRBV7-6 and TRBJ2-3, with TRBD1 matching 9 bases. The CDR3 covers 15 residues. V trimming: 1 base; J trimming: 2 bases; junction bases outside the gene matches: 1. Germline V CDR1 and CDR2: SGHVS, FNYEAQ. CDR3 nucleotide sequence: TGTGCCAGCAGCTTAGGGACAGGGGTCACAGATACGCAGTATTTT. Its translation: CASSLGTGVTDTQYF.

The rearrangement uses TRBV5-4 and TRBJ1-4; the match to TRBD1 covers 9 bases. The CDR3 has 15 residues. V gave up 4 bases and J gave up 8 bases; unmatched junction bases: 9. Germline V gives CDR1 SGHNT, CDR2 YYREEE (reference sequence). CDR3 bases: TGTGCCAGCAGCCGGCCGGGACAGGGTTCCGAAAAACTGTTTTTT. Its protein product is CASSRPGQGSEKLFF.

A remark on this clone: The sample holds other DNA sequences that translate to the same CDR3. This chain links TRBV5-1 with TRBJ1-2; D is unclear. The CDR3 is made up of 13 amino acids. The V and J ends lost 0 bases and 1 base respectively, with 4 bases between them. Germline V gene lookup returns CDR1 SGHRS and CDR2 YFSETQ. CDR3 protein: CASSLAVNYGYTF. The CDR3 DNA is TGCGCCAGCAGCTTGGCGGTTAACTATGGCTACACCTTC.

The chain joins TRBV30 to TRBJ2-2; no firm D call. The CDR3 length is 14 residues. The V gene lost 6 bases and the J gene lost 2 bases, with 13 bases spanning the gap. The V gene's germline CDR1 is GTSNPN and CDR2 SVGIG (reference sequence). In nucleotides, the CDR3 is TGTGCCTGTTATCTTAACAGAAACACCGGGGAGCTGTTTTTT. Translation gives CACYLNRNTGELFF.

The genes are TRBV5-1 and TRBJ2-1; the match to TRBD1 covers 8 bases. The CDR3 sequence is 15 residues long. Germline CDR1 SGHRS, CDR2 YFSETQ. The trim removed 1 base at V and 4 bases at J, leaving 4 bases unmatched. The CDR3: CASSLSGQAYNEQFF. In DNA form, the CDR3 reads TGCGCCAGCAGCTTGTCGGGACAGGCTTACAATGAGCAGTTCTTC.

This chain links TRBV7-2 with TRBJ1-2; D is undetermined. Trimming took 5 bases from V and 4 from J, leaving 11 bases between them. CDR3 length: 13 residues. Looked up from germline, CDR1 is SGHTA and CDR2 is FQGNSA. CDR3 DNA: TGTGCCAGCAGCCCCGGAAGCTCCTATGGCTACACCTTC. Residues: CASSPGSSYGYTF. The complete variable domain, with remaining parts taken from reference TRBV7-2 and TRBJ1-2, reads GAGVSQSPSNKVTEKGKDVELRCDPISGHTALYWYRQSLGQGLEFLIYFQGNSAPDKSGLPSDRFSAERTGGSVSTLTIQRTQQEDSAVYLCASSPGSSYGYTFGSGTRLTVV.

A remark on this clone: The same CDR3 arises from other DNA sequences in this sample as well. The gene calls are TRBV10-3 and TRBJ2-7; no reliable D call. Germline CDR1 reads ENHRY; CDR2 reads SYGVKD. Between the trimmed V and J ends, which lost 0 bases and 3 bases, there was a span of 9 bases. This CDR3 has 14 amino acids. The CDR3 protein is CAISESTESYEQYF. In DNA, the CDR3 is TGTGCCATCAGTGAGTCTACGGAGAGCTACGAGCAGTACTTC.

This chain connects TRBV6-5 to TRBJ1-2; maybe TRBD1 (5 bases). This CDR3 is 14 amino acids long. Between the trimmed V and J ends, which lost 6 bases and 2 bases, there was a span of 13 bases. Germline CDR1 and CDR2: MNHEY and SVGAGI. In nucleotides, the CDR3 is TGTGCCAGCAGCCCTGGGGGAGAGAACTATGGCTACACCTTC. Translating it yields CASSPGGENYGYTF.

The rearrangement links TRBV18 to TRBJ2-6, with 9 bases fitting TRBD2. Trimming removed 0 bases from V and 0 bases from J; junction bases left unmatched: 6. The germline CDR1 and CDR2 sequences are KGHSH and LQKENI. This CDR3 is 19 amino acids long. As DNA, the CDR3 is TGTGCCAGCTCACCACCAATAGGTAGCGGGGGCTCTGGGGCCAACGTCCTGACTTTC. Protein: CASSPPIGSGGSGANVLTF.

The gene calls are TRBV5-6 and TRBJ1-1, with D uncertain. The V gene lost 5 bases and the J gene lost 1 base, with 12 bases spanning the gap. Germline lookup yields CDR1 SGHDT and CDR2 YYEEEE. The CDR3 runs 14 residues. The CDR3 is CASSLGKGNTEAFF. CDR3 nucleotide sequence: TGTGCCAGCAGTCTCGGGAAAGGGAACACTGAAGCTTTCTTT.

In its sample, this clone was seen a few times. J is TRBJ1-5 and V is TRBV25-1; maybe TRBD1 (5 bases). Trimming removed 4 bases from V and 9 bases from J, with 10 bases in between. The CDR3 length is 12 residues. Germline CDR1 and CDR2: MGHDK and SYGVNS. The CDR3 DNA follows: TGTGCCAGCAGTGCCCTCGGGGGGCCCCAGCATTTT. This gives the protein CASSALGGPQHF.

The J gene is TRBJ2-3, the V gene TRBV10-3; D call uncertain. Germline CDR1 and CDR2: ENHRY and SYGVKD. The CDR3 extends over 15 amino acids. V lost 10 bases to trimming and J lost 0 bases, with 17 bases between them. CDR3 sequence reads: CATQRQPISTDTQYF. The DNA for the CDR3 is TGTGCCACCCAGAGGCAGCCGATAAGCACAGATACGCAGTATTTT.

This clone was recorded once. This rearrangement joins TRBV6-1 to TRBJ1-1; D is unclear. The CDR3 sequence is 12 residues long. CDR1 and CDR2 (germline): MNHNS, SASEGT. V shed 4 bases and J shed 5 bases, with 8 bases lying between them. CDR3 in amino acids: CASSVPGTEAFF. The CDR3, as DNA: TGTGCCAGCAGTGTGCCGGGAACTGAAGCTTTCTTT.

The chain employs TRBV14 and TRBJ1-5; D ambiguous. Germline-derived CDR1 and CDR2 are SGHDN and FVKESK. The CDR3 sequence is 14 residues long. The V gene lost 2 bases and the J gene lost 3 bases, with 8 bases spanning the gap. The CDR3 nucleotides are TGTGCCAGCAGCCAATCGGGGAACAATCAGCCCCAGCATTTT. It translates to CASSQSGNNQPQHF.

The chain is built from TRBV30 and TRBJ2-5, with 7 bases lining up with TRBD1. Germline V gene lookup returns CDR1 GTSNPN and CDR2 SVGIG (reference sequence). V lost 5 bases to trimming and J lost 1 base; unmatched junction nucleotides: 4. The length of the CDR3 is 13 residues. CDR3 region: CAWAGQAQETQYF. The CDR3 DNA follows: TGTGCCTGGGCTGGACAGGCCCAAGAGACCCAGTACTTC. Looking up the rest from reference TRBV30 and TRBJ2-5 gives the full variable domain: SQTIHQWPATLVQPVGSPLSLECTVEGTSNPNLYWYRQAAGRGLQLLFYSVGIGQISSEVPQNLSASRPQDRQFILSSKKLLLSDSGFYLCAWAGQAQETQYFGPGTRLLVL.

V and J are TRBV19 and TRBJ1-2; D gene uncertain. Trimming took 3 bases from V and 3 from J, leaving 11 bases between them. The length of the CDR3 is 14 residues. Germline CDR1 and CDR2: LNHDA and SQIVND (reference sequence). The CDR3 coding sequence is TGTGCCAGTAGTATGGCTGGCGTGGACTATGGCTACACCTTC. This codes for CASSMAGVDYGYTF.

The chain couples TRBV9 to TRBJ1-3; D gene ambiguous. The CDR3 covers 16 residues. Trimming pared 4 bases from V and 4 bases from J, leaving 18 bases between. Germline assignment: CDR1 SGDLS and CDR2 YYNGEE. The CDR3 nucleotides are TGTGCCAGCAGCACCCAACCCCGGACTCCCGGAAACACCATATATTTT. It codes for CASSTQPRTPGNTIYF.

The gene calls are TRBV4-1 and TRBJ1-4; weak D call: TRBD1 (5 bases). V was trimmed by 4 bases and J by 3 bases, leaving 6 bases between them. The CDR3 has 13 amino acids. From germline, CDR1 is MGHRA and CDR2 YSYEKL. The DNA for the CDR3 is TGCGCCAGCAGCCTGGGGGCTAATGAAAAACTGTTTTTT. Translating gives CASSLGANEKLFF.